This is a list of T cell receptor beta chains from one sample in a study of CD8+CD57+ T cells in acquired aplastic anemia. TCRdb independently ran MiXCR on the reads; one entry per CDR3 protein. This table has a few hundred thousand distinct CDR3 sequences, 34% appearing once. What was sequenced was sorted CD4+, CD8+, or CD8+CD57+ T cells (not recorded which) from PBMCs. The receptors stem from a human donor in good health, serving as a control. The CDR3 runs from the conserved cysteine through the conserved F or W.

V: TRBV12-3/TRBV12-4; CDR3: CASSFRRDVGSSYNEQFF
V: TRBV9; CDR3: CASSVETGATGELFF
V: TRBV9; CDR3: CASSVDPIQDTEAFF
V: TRBV7-2; CDR3: CASSLAPGSSYEQYF
V: TRBV7-7; CDR3: CASSLEAESYEQYF
V: TRBV20-1; CDR3: CSARRGTSGRAHGPDTQYF
V: TRBV29-1; CDR3: CSVEEGLNNYGYTF
V: TRBV7-2; CDR3: CASSPPLAGQETQYF
V: TRBV6-6; CDR3: CASRSPLGGGGNTIYF
V: TRBV20-1; CDR3: CSARDVERTGELFF
V: TRBV9; CDR3: CASSVGLGARTYNEQFF
V: TRBV5-4; CDR3: CASRRDRESYEQYF
V: TRBV7-6; CDR3: CASSLVAGGDTQYF
V: TRBV18; CDR3: CASSLTTGSSEQFF
V: TRBV6-1; CDR3: CASSVANTQYF
V: TRBV18; CDR3: CASSPGTPVRGSPLHF
V: TRBV11-2; CDR3: CASSSSGRYGYTF
V: TRBV10-3; CDR3: CAIRPGGEADTQYF
V: TRBV9; CDR3: CASSPSGVAEAFF
V: TRBV6-5; CDR3: CASQVSGSQETQYF
V: TRBV10-3; CDR3: CAISDFGRHEAFF
V: TRBV5-1; CDR3: CASSRDRGGISTDTQYF